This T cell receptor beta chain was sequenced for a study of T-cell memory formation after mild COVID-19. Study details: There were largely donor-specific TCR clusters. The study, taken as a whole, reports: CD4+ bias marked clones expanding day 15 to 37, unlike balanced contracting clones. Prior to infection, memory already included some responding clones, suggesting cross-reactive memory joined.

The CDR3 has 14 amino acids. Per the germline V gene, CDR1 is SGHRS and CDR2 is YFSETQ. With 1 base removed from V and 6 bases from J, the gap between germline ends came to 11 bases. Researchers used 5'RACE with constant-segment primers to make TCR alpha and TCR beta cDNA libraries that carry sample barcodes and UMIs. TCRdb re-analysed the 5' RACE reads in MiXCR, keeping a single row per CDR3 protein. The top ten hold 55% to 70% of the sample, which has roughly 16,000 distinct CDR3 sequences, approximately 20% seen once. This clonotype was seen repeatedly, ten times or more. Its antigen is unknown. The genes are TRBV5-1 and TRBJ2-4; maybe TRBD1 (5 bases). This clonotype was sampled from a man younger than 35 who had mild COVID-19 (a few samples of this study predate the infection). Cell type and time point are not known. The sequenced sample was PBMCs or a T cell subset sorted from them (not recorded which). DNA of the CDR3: TGCGCCAGCAGCTTGACCCTAGGGGCAAACATTCAGTACTTC. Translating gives CASSLTLGANIQYF.